This T cell receptor (beta chain) emerged from a study of T cells in Graves' hyperthyroidism and ophthalmopathy. This clonotype was seen ten or more times. The investigators amplified TCR beta CDR3 regions from RNA transcripts. First-round RT-PCR with HTBI primers amplified the TCR CDR3 region. One entry per CDR3 protein results from TCRdb running MiXCR on the multiplex PCR reads. The sample gives hundreds of thousands of distinct CDR3 sequences, approximately 40% of which show up once; 7% to 10% is in the top ten. There are 14 residues in the CDR3. From germline, CDR1 is LNHDA and CDR2 SQIVND (reference sequence). V trimming: 5 bases; J trimming: 3 bases; junction bases outside the gene matches: 6.

This receptor was obtained from a man aged 18 to 29 with Graves' hyperthyroidism. The material sequenced was blood. The gene calls are TRBV19 and TRBJ1-2; 7 nucleotides match TRBD1. The CDR3 loop reads CASSRDSLYYGYTF. The DNA for the CDR3 is TGTGCCAGTAGTCGGGACAGCCTGTACTATGGCTACACCTTC.